This T cell receptor beta chain derives from a study of response to subunit inactivated influenza vaccine. The germline V gene encodes CDR1 MDHEN and CDR2 SYDVKM. J was trimmed by 0 bases and V by 5 bases; bases with no gene match: 17. This CDR3 has 20 amino acids. As regards this clonotype: The antigen remains unidentified.

Study-wide findings and caveats: The authors suggested that few new T cells are recruited per seasonal influenza vaccination.

TCRdb ran MiXCR on the RT-PCR reads and lists one entry per CDR3 protein. The data hold roughly 780,000 distinct CDR3 sequences, with approximately 17% observed a single time. The chain is built from TRBV28 and TRBJ2-2; 8 nucleotides line up with TRBD1. The source is a man aged 45-65 years who received an inactivated influenza vaccine. The starting material was PBMCs from blood, obtained around 5 days after vaccination. DNA for the CDR3: TGTGCCAGCAGTCCACAGAAGCGACAGGGGACGTTCGCGAACACCGGGGAGCTGTTTTTT. This translates into CASSPQKRQGTFANTGELFF.